The subject of this entry is one T cell receptor beta chain. Its target is not known. The entry originates in a study of cytotoxic CD8 clonotypes in ibrutinib-treated CLL. Produced via immunoSEQ multiplex PCR; TCRdb's table is partial and in-frame only. The sample shows around 77,000 clones, over 75% of them seen only once. Regarding the study as a whole: Lymph node repertoires were not studied, and sampling times were unmatched. There were few public clonotypes, and on treatment they contracted or stayed stable.

Trimming stripped 2 bases from V and 2 bases from J, with 10 bases between. This CDR3 region has 14 residues. Germline V CDR1 and CDR2: GTSNPN, SVGIG (reference sequence). The receptor was derived from a human donor with chronic lymphocytic leukemia. The chain combines TRBV30 with TRBJ1-3; unclear D gene. This material consisted of PBMCs, taken at disease progression, from a patient treated with ibrutinib. The CDR3 here is CAWSSINPGNTIYF. The CDR3 coding sequence is TGTGCCTGGAGTTCAATTAACCCTGGAAACACCATATATTTT.